The entry below gives a single T cell receptor (beta chain) sequence along with its context. Its specificity is not known. This specimen belongs to a study of cytomegalovirus exposure and HLA in healthy donors. Notes on the study in general: Reports indicated that the classifier achieved high specificity and sensitivity in diagnosing cytomegalovirus status.

Germline V CDR1 and CDR2: LNHDA, SQIVND (reference sequence). The V gene lost 5 bases and the J gene lost 4 bases, with 17 bases spanning the gap. The CDR3 spans 16 residues. The PCR made use of 60 Vbeta and 13 Jbeta primers. Method: immunoSEQ multiplex PCR; TCRdb's copy keeps in-frame clones and lacks some. The data hold 65,000 to 80,000 clones, with over 70% observed a single time. The receptor's source is a man aged 40-50 years in good health and CMV-seropositive. The sample consisted of PBMCs. V is TRBV19 and J is TRBJ1-4, with a possible D match to TRBD1 (6 bases). DNA for the CDR3: TGTGCCAGTAGTGGTCTCGGACAGACTTATAATGAAAAACTGTTTTTT. This encodes CASSGLGQTYNEKLFF.